This T cell receptor beta chain was profiled in a study of radiotherapy plus CTLA-4 blockade in lung cancer. Study background: Of the patients, 15% to 20% showed objective responses and more than 30% attained disease control.

Overall study results and limits: According to reports, early shifts in blood T cell clones, alongside interferon-beta, forecast response most accurately.

Receiving focal radiation plus CTLA-4 blockade with ipilimumab were patients who had chemo-refractory metastatic non-small-cell lung cancer. Sequenced by immunoSEQ multiplex PCR; TCRdb stores in-frame clones only, minus some. The sample carries tens of thousands of clones, more than 85% recorded once. About this clone: As yet, its antigen is unknown.

CDR1 is SGHAT and CDR2 is FQNNGV in the germline V gene. The CDR3 runs 13 residues. The V end lost 0 bases, the J end lost 6 bases, and 5 bases lay between the germline ends. The chain recombines TRBV11-2 with TRBJ2-2; D call uncertain. Material: peripheral blood, obtained from a patient treated with radiotherapy plus ipilimumab. The origin of this receptor is a human donor with non-small cell lung cancer that progressed on radiotherapy plus ipilimumab. This CDR3 reads CASSLDSAGELFF. DNA of the CDR3: TGTGCCAGCAGCTTAGATTCGGCCGGGGAGCTGTTTTTT.